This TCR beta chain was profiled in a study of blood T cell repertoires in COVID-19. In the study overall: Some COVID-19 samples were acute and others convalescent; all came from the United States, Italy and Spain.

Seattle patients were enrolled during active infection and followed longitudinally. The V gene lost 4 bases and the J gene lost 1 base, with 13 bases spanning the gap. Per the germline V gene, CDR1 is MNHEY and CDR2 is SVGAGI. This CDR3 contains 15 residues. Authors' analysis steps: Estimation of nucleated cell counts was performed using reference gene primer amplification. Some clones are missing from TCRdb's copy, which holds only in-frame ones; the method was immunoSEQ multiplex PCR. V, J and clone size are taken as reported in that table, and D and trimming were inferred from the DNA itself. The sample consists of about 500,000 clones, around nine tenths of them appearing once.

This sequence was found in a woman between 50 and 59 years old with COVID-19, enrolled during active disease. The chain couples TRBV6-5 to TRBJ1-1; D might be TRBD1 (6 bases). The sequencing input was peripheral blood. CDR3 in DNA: TGTGCCAGCAGTTCACCTCGGACAGCGAACACTGAAGCTTTCTTT. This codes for CASSSPRTANTEAFF.